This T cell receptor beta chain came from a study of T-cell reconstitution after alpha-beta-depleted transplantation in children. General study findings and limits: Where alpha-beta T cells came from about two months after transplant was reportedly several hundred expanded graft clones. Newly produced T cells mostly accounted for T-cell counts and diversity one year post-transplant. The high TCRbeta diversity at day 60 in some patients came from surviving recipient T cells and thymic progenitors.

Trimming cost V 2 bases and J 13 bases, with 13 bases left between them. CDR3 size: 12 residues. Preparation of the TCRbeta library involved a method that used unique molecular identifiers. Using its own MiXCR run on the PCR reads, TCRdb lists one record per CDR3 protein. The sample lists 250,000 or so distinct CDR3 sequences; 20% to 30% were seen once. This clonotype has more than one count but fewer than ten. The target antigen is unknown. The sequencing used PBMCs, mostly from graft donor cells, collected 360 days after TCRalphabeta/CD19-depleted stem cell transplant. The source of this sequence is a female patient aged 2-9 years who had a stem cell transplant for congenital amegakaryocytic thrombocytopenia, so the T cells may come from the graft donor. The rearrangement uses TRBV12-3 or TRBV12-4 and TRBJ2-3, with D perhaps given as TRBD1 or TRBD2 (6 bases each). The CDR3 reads CASSLNGGREYF. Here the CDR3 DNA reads TGTGCCAGCAGTTTAAACGGGGGCCGAGAGTATTTT.